A selection of T cell receptor beta chains follows, all from one sample in a study of blood T cells in healthy people across ages. TCRdb fed the 5' RACE reads into MiXCR, producing one record per CDR3 protein. The profile shows 850,000 to 1,300,000 distinct CDR3 sequences, roughly 45% of them singletons. Sequencing was performed on blood. The receptor set was obtained from a woman between 55 and 75 years old in good health. Both conserved end residues are part of each CDR3. The size field is filled for only some rows; it gives once, few, many or a size class.

J gene	V gene	clone size	CDR3 protein
.	TRBV3-1	.	CASSQALAGVHEQYF
TRBJ2-7	TRBV6-2/TRBV6-3	few	CASSSDSLVIYEQYF
TRBJ2-1	TRBV12-3/TRBV12-4	.	CASSGGSASYNEQFF
TRBJ2-5	TRBV5-1	few	CASSLFTLGRETQYF
TRBJ2-5	TRBV7-2	few	CASSFGSPPPSQYF
TRBJ2-5	TRBV9	.	CASSVATGQKETQYF
TRBJ2-2	TRBV30	.	CAWTALFGELFF
TRBJ2-5	TRBV5-1	.	CASSPGLAGLHNEQYF
TRBJ2-1	TRBV5-1	.	CATSTATGGYRDEQFF
TRBJ1-2	TRBV18	few	CASSPPGGRVTFYGYTF
TRBJ2-1	TRBV29-1	.	CSVEDLQGEVNNEQFF
TRBJ2-7	TRBV15	.	CATSRDPTGFGEQYF
TRBJ2-5	TRBV3-1	once	CASSQPGRSQTQYF
TRBJ2-5	TRBV15	.	CATSRAAGVLETQYF
TRBJ1-2	TRBV7-9	few	CASSSTSTETNYGYTF
TRBJ2-7	TRBV7-9	.	CASSPVTSGSINEQYF
TRBJ1-6	TRBV21-1	few	CASSKVAGRSPLHF
TRBJ2-7	TRBV29-1	many	CSVVMLSGRGSYEQYF
TRBJ2-4	TRBV11-2	.	CASSPTPGLAGTQYF
.	TRBV28	.	CASSTTGEHEQYF
TRBJ2-3	TRBV7-2	.	CASLYAGGTDTQYF
TRBJ2-1	TRBV18	few	CASSPQRTNNEQFF
TRBJ1-4	TRBV6-5	.	CASRTGDKLFF
TRBJ2-3	TRBV7-3	.	CASSLIAGVNTDTQYF
TRBJ2-7	TRBV20-1	.	CSARLAGGSEQYF
TRBJ2-1	TRBV25-1	.	CASSRGPSYNEQFF
TRBJ2-7	TRBV29-1	few	CSSKTGDFGEQYF
TRBJ2-7	TRBV5-5	.	CASSLIGQGIYEQYF
TRBJ2-3	TRBV13	few	CASSPPGGGYASSTDTQYF
TRBJ2-1	TRBV14	.	CASSQDNFYNEQFF
TRBJ2-7	TRBV4-2	few	CASSLDKGTSGIQSSYEQYF
TRBJ2-7	TRBV27	many	CASRDSYYEQYF
.	TRBV11-2	few	CASSLLGSGRSYEQYF
TRBJ2-4	TRBV15	.	CATSSRLDDGNIQYF
.	TRBV11-2	once	CASSLVRGHYEQYF
TRBJ2-6	TRBV4-3	.	CASSQDQGSGANVLTF
TRBJ1-2	TRBV11-1	few	CASSVEANYGYTF
TRBJ2-5	TRBV9	.	CASSVGTSGLQETQYF
TRBJ1-1	TRBV12-3/TRBV12-4	few	CASSLDGWGQGHLEAFF
TRBJ1-5	TRBV5-1	.	CASSLQGLGGNQPQHF
TRBJ2-7	TRBV12-3/TRBV12-4	.	CASSPHNTGLAGVPGEQYF